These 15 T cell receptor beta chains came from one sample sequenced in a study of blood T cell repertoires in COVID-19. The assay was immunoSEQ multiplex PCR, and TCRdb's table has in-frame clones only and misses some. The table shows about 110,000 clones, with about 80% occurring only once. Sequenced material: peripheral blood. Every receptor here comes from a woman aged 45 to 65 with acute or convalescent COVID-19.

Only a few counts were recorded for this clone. Here the CDR3 DNA reads TGTGCCAGCAGCCAGACAGGACTCCACGAGCAGTACTTC. This translates into CASSQTGLHEQYF. The chain is built from TRBV5-4 and TRBJ2-7; tentative D call: TRBD1 (6 bases). The CDR3 length is 13 residues. The germline V gene has CDR1 SGHNT and CDR2 YYREEE (reference sequence). V was pared by 4 bases and J by 5 bases, with 13 bases between.

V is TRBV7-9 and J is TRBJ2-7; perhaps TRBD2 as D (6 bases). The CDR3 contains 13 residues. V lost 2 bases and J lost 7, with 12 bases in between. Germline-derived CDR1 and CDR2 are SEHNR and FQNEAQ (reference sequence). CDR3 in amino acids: CASSLSPGVEQYF. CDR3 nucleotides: TGTGCCAGCAGCTTATCTCCGGGGGTTGAGCAGTACTTC.

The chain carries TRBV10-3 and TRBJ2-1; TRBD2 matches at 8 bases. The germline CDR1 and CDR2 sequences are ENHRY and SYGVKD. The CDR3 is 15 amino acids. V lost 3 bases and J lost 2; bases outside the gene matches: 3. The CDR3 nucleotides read TGTGCCATCAGTGACCAACTAGCGGCCTACAATGAGCAGTTCTTC. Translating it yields CAISDQLAAYNEQFF.

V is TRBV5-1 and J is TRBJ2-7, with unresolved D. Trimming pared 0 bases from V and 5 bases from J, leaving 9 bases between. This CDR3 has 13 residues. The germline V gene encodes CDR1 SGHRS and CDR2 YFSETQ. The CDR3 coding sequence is TGCGCCAGCAGCTTGGAATTAGCCCACGAGCAGTACTTC. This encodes CASSLELAHEQYF. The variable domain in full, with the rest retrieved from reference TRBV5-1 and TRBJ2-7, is KAGVTQTPRYLIKTRGQQVTLSCSPISGHRSVSWYQQTPGQGLQFLFEYFSETQRNKGNFPGRFSGRQFSNSRSEMNVSTLELGDSALYLCASSLELAHEQYFGPGTRLTVT.

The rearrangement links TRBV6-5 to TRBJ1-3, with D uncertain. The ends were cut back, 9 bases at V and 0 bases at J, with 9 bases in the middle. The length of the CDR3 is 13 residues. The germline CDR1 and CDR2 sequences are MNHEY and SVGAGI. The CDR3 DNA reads TGTGCCAGTCGCCTTAGCTCTGGAAACACCATATATTTT. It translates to CASRLSSGNTIYF.

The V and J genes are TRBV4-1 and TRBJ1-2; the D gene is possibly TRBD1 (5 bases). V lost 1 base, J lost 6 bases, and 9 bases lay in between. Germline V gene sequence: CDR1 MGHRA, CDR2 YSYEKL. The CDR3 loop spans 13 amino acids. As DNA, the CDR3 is TGCGCCAGCAGCCAAGCGCGGGGGGATGGCTACACCTTC. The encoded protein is CASSQARGDGYTF.

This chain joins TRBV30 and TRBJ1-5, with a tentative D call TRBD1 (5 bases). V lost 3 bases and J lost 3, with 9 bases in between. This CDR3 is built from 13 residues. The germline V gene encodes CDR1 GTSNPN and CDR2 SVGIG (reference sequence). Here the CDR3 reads CAWSTGLNQPQHF. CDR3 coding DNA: TGTGCCTGGAGCACGGGACTCAATCAGCCCCAGCATTTT.

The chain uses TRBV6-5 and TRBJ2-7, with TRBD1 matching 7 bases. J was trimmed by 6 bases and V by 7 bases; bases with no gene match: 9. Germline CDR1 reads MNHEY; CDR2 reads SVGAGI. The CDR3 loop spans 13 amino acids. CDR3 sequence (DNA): TGTGCCAGCACTAGAACAGGGGATCGCGAGCAGTACTTC. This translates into CASTRTGDREQYF.

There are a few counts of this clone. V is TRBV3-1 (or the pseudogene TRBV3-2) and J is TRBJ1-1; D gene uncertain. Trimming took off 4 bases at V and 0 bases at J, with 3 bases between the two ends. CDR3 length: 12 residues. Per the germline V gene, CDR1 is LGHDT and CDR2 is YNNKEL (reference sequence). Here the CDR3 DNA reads TGTGCCAGCAGCCGTATGAACACTGAAGCTTTCTTT. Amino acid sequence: CASSRMNTEAFF.

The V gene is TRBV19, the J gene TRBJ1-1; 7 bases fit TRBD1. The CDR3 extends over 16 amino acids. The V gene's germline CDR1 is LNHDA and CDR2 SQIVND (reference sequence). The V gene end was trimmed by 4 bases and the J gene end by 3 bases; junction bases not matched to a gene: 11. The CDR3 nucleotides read TGTGCCAGTAGTAGACTAACAAGGGGGCAGGACACTGAAGCTTTCTTT. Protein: CASSRLTRGQDTEAFF. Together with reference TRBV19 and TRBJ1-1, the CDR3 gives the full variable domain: DGGITQSPKYLFRKEGQNVTLSCEQNLNHDAMYWYRQDPGQGLRLIYYSQIVNDFQKGDIAEGYSVSREKKESFPLTVTSAQKNPTAFYLCASSRLTRGQDTEAFFGQGTRLTVV.

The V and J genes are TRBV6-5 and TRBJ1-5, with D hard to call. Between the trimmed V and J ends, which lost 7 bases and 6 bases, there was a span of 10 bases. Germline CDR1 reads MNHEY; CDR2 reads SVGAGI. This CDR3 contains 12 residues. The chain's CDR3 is CASNHAGQPQHF. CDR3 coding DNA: TGTGCCAGCAATCACGCCGGTCAGCCCCAGCATTTT.

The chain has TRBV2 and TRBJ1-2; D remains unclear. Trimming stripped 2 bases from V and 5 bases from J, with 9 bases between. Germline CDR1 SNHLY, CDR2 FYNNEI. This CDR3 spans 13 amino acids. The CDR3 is CASSERGQYGYTF. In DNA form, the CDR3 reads TGTGCCAGCAGTGAACGAGGGCAGTATGGCTACACCTTC.

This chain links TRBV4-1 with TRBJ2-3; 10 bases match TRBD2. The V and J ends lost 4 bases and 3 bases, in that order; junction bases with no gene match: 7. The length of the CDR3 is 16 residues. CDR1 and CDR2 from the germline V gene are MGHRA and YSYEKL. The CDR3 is CASSPLAGVGTDTQYF. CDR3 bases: TGCGCCAGCAGCCCCCTAGCGGGGGTTGGGACAGATACGCAGTATTTT.

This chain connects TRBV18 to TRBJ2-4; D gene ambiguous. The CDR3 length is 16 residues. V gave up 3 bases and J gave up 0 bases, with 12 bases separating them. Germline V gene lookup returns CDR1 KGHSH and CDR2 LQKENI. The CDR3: CASSPLVSLAKNIQYF. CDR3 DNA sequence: TGTGCCAGCTCACCCCTGGTGAGCCTAGCCAAAAACATTCAGTACTTC.

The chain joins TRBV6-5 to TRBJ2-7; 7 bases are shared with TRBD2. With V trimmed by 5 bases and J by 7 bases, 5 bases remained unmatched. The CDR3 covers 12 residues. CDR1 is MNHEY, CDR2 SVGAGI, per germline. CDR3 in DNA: TGTGCCAGCAGTCGCGGGGAGGGGGAGCAGTACTTC. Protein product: CASSRGEGEQYF.